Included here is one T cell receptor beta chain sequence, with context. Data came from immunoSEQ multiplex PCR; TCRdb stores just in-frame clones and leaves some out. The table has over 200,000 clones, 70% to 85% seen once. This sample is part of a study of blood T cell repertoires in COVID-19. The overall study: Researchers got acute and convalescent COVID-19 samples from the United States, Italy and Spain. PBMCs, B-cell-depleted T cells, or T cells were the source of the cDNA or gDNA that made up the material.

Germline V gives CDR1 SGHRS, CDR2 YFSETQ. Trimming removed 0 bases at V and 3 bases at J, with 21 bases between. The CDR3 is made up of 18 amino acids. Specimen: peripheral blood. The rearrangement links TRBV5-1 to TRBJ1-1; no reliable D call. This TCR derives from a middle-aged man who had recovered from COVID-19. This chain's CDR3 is CASSLERESTPPYTEAFF. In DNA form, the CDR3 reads TGCGCCAGCAGCTTGGAACGGGAGTCGACACCCCCTTACACTGAAGCTTTCTTT. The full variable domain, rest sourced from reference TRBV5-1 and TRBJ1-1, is KAGVTQTPRYLIKTRGQQVTLSCSPISGHRSVSWYQQTPGQGLQFLFEYFSETQRNKGNFPGRFSGRQFSNSRSEMNVSTLELGDSALYLCASSLERESTPPYTEAFFGQGTRLTVV.